The 25 T cell receptor beta chains listed next were all sequenced from one sample in a study of blood T cells in healthy people across ages. With a J-beta primer mix and a sample-barcoded 5' primer, a second PCR ran about 7 to 11 cycles. One entry per CDR3 protein results from TCRdb running MiXCR on the 5' RACE reads. The sample lists 1,800,000 or so distinct CDR3 sequences; approximately 40% were seen once. Material: blood. These receptors originate from a human donor in good health.

The rearrangement uses TRBV10-3 and TRBJ1-2; TRBD1 aligns across 11 bases. Germline V gives CDR1 ENHRY, CDR2 SYGVKD. The CDR3 consists of 13 residues. V lost 7 bases to trimming and J lost 5 bases; unmatched junction nucleotides: 3. The CDR3 sequence is CAITGTGGYGYTF. CDR3 DNA sequence: TGTGCCATCACCGGGACAGGGGGGTATGGCTACACCTTC.

V is TRBV7-6 and J is TRBJ2-7; the D gene is possibly TRBD1 (5 bases). The V end was cut by 4 bases, the J end by 6 bases, with 19 bases between. Germline-derived CDR1 and CDR2 are SGHVS and FNYEAQ. The CDR3 has 15 residues. The CDR3 is CASSSRSLWGFEQYF. The CDR3 nucleotides read TGTGCCAGCAGCTCCCGGTCCCTCTGGGGCTTCGAGCAGTACTTC.

The rearrangement links TRBV28 to TRBJ1-1, with D possibly matching TRBD1 (6 bases). This CDR3 has 15 amino acids. Per the germline V gene, CDR1 is MDHEN and CDR2 is SYDVKM. Trimming shortened V by 5 bases and J by 4 bases, and 17 bases separated the two germline ends. The CDR3 reads CASSEKTGGGTEAFF. CDR3 DNA sequence: TGTGCCAGCAGTGAAAAGACGGGGGGCGGCACTGAAGCTTTCTTT.

This clonotype was detected only a few times. The rearrangement uses TRBV12-3 or TRBV12-4 and TRBJ1-6, with D uncertain. The CDR3 length is 12 residues. Trimming left V 5 bases short and J 11 bases short, with 10 bases between. CDR3 sequence reads: CASSGSYPPLHF. CDR3 bases: TGTGCCAGCAGTGGGTCCTACCCACCCCTCCACTTT.

The chain carries TRBV12-3 or TRBV12-4 and TRBJ1-1; the D gene is possibly TRBD1 (5 bases). V gave up 5 bases and J gave up 5 bases, with 15 bases separating them. The CDR3 is 14 amino acids. The CDR3 bases are TGTGCCAGCAGTCCGCAGACAGCATGGACTGAAGCTTTCTTT. As protein: CASSPQTAWTEAFF.

J is TRBJ2-3 and V is TRBV7-9; no reliable D call. CDR3 length: 14 amino acids. Germline V gives CDR1 SEHNR, CDR2 FQNEAQ (reference sequence). Deletions cut 5 bases from V and 4 bases from J, with 13 bases between. The CDR3 nucleotides are TGTGCCAGCAGCAACACGGTTGGAGCAGATACGCAGTATTTT. As protein: CASSNTVGADTQYF.

This clonotype was detected only a few times. The gene calls are TRBV7-2 and TRBJ1-5, with D hard to call. V gave up 6 bases and J gave up 7 bases, with 10 bases separating them. Germline V CDR1 and CDR2: SGHTA, FQGNSA. The CDR3 is made up of 12 amino acids. The CDR3 loop is CASSAPNQPQHF. DNA for the CDR3: TGTGCCAGCAGTGCCCCCAACCAGCCCCAGCATTTT.

V usage is TRBV4-1 and J usage is TRBJ2-1, with 7 bases lining up with TRBD1. The CDR3 runs 15 residues. The V segment lost 6 bases and the J segment 1 base; nucleotides outside the gene matches: 6. Germline assignment: CDR1 MGHRA and CDR2 YSYEKL. CDR3 sequence: CASSTDRESYNEQFF. CDR3 bases: TGCGCCAGCAGTACCGACAGGGAATCCTACAATGAGCAGTTCTTC.

The chain uses TRBV4-1 and TRBJ2-5; 9 positions match TRBD1. The germline V gene encodes CDR1 MGHRA and CDR2 YSYEKL. CDR3 length: 16 residues. After removal of 1 base from V and 5 bases from J, the junction contained 8 bases not matched to a gene. Here the CDR3 DNA reads TGCGCCAGCAGCCAAGTTAGAGGGACAGGGATGGAGACCCAGTACTTC. This translates into CASSQVRGTGMETQYF.

V is TRBV27 and J is TRBJ1-2; 7 positions agree with TRBD1. Germline CDR1 reads MNHEY; CDR2 reads SMNVEV (reference sequence). The CDR3 extends over 16 amino acids. Trimming took 6 bases from V and 0 from J; bases not matched to a gene: 10. CDR3 nucleotides: TGTGCCAGCAGAGAACTAACCGGGACAGCTAACTATGGCTACACCTTC. Translation gives CASRELTGTANYGYTF.

The chain carries TRBV30 and TRBJ1-2; perhaps TRBD1 as D (5 bases). The length of the CDR3 is 14 residues. Germline V gives CDR1 GTSNPN, CDR2 SVGIG (reference sequence). Trimming removed 6 bases at V and 4 bases at J, with 18 bases between. This CDR3 reads CACPPDTVGYGYTF. DNA of the CDR3: TGTGCCTGTCCCCCGGACACCGTGGGCTATGGCTACACCTTC.

This clonotype showed up just a few times. The chain recombines TRBV14 with TRBJ1-2; 7 positions agree with TRBD1. This CDR3 contains 15 residues. The germline CDR1 and CDR2 sequences are SGHDN and FVKESK. Unmatched junction bases numbered 5, after V lost 0 bases and J lost 4 bases. The CDR3 sequence is CASSQDFQGGYGYTF. Here the CDR3 DNA reads TGTGCCAGCAGCCAAGATTTCCAGGGGGGCTATGGCTACACCTTC.

The chain is built from TRBV20-1 and TRBJ2-7; D is perhaps TRBD1 (6 bases). This CDR3 has 13 amino acids. Trimming shortened V by 5 bases and J by 4 bases, and 15 bases separated the two germline ends. Germline values: CDR1 DFQATT, CDR2 SNEGSKA (reference sequence). The CDR3 sequence is CSAYGQRSYEQYF. The DNA of the CDR3 is TGCAGTGCTTACGGACAGAGGTCATACGAGCAGTACTTC.

A note on this clonotype: An end of the junction differs from the germline gene, which may be a read error. V and J are TRBV5-1 and TRBJ2-1; 9 nucleotides match TRBD1. CDR3 length equals 17 residues. CDR1 and CDR2 from the germline V gene are SGHRS and YFSETQ. In nucleotides, the CDR3 is TGCACCAGCAGCCTAAGGGGGGGACAGGGTTCCTACAATGAGCAGTTCTTC. This gives the protein CTSSLRGGQGSYNEQFF.

This clonotype was seen a few times. The chain couples TRBV10-3 to TRBJ2-3, with D possibly being TRBD1 (6 bases). Trimming shortened V by 3 bases and J by 4 bases, and 11 bases separated the two germline ends. Germline loops: CDR1 ENHRY, CDR2 SYGVKD. CDR3 length: 14 residues. The CDR3 DNA reads as TGTGCCATCAGTGATCAGGGGAGAGCAGATACGCAGTATTTT. Translating it yields CAISDQGRADTQYF.

This clonotype was found a few times. The rearrangement uses TRBV4-1 and TRBJ2-3, with 10 bases aligning to TRBD2. Germline V gene lookup returns CDR1 MGHRA and CDR2 YSYEKL. Germline trimming cut 4 bases from V and 3 bases from J; bases unmatched to any gene: 7. The CDR3 covers 16 residues. Here the CDR3 reads CASSPNSGGLTDTQYF. The CDR3 coding sequence is TGCGCCAGCAGCCCAAATAGCGGGGGGCTTACAGATACGCAGTATTTT.

The rearrangement links TRBV3-1 to TRBJ2-4, with a possible D match to TRBD1 (6 bases). V dropped 0 bases and J dropped 4 bases, with 13 bases sitting between them. Germline assignment: CDR1 LGHDT and CDR2 YNNKEL (reference sequence). This CDR3 is built from 16 residues. The DNA of the CDR3 is TGTGCCAGCAGCCAAGATTCCTGGACAGCAAAAAACATTCAGTACTTC. Encoded protein: CASSQDSWTAKNIQYF.

The rearrangement uses TRBV28 and TRBJ2-7; 9 nucleotides line up with TRBD1. V shed 5 bases, J shed 5 bases, and the junction held 7 bases outside the gene matches. CDR3 length: 14 residues. The V gene's germline CDR1 is MDHEN and CDR2 SYDVKM. CDR3 nucleotide sequence: TGTGCCAGCAGTCCCTGGGACAGGGCAAACGAGCAGTACTTC. Protein product: CASSPWDRANEQYF.

This clonotype was counted only a few times. The chain employs TRBV27 and TRBJ2-1; possible D gene TRBD2, 5 bases. V was trimmed by 3 bases and J by 0 bases, leaving 15 bases between them. Germline V gene data show CDR1 as MNHEY and CDR2 as SMNVEV (reference sequence). The CDR3 loop spans 17 amino acids. CDR3 nucleotides: TGTGCCAGCAGTTTCATACCTCGGGGTAGCTCCTACAATGAGCAGTTCTTC. Encoded protein: CASSFIPRGSSYNEQFF.

The CDR3 nucleotides read TGTGCCAGCAGCTTATATAGAGATACGCAGTATTTT. This codes for CASSLYRDTQYF. The genes are TRBV7-3 and TRBJ2-3; D gene ambiguous. Trimming left V 2 bases short and J 5 bases short, with 5 bases between. CDR1 is SGHTA and CDR2 is FQGTGA in the germline V gene. The CDR3 extends over 12 amino acids.

The CDR3 region is CASRSRSGGANTGELFF. Here the CDR3 DNA reads TGTGCCAGCAGGTCCCGTAGCGGGGGGGCGAACACCGGGGAGCTGTTTTTT. The V call is TRBV12-3 or TRBV12-4, the J call TRBJ2-2; 11 nucleotides align to TRBD2. CDR3 length: 17 residues. After removal of 6 bases from V and 0 bases from J, the junction contained 6 bases not matched to a gene.

The chain links TRBV29-1 to TRBJ2-7, with D perhaps given as TRBD1 or TRBD2 (6 bases each). The ends were cut back, 7 bases at V and 1 base at J, with 14 bases in the middle. Per the germline V gene, CDR1 is SQVTM and CDR2 is ANQGSEA. This CDR3 is 13 amino acids long. The CDR3 DNA is TGCAGCGGGAGGGGGGACGCGTCCTACGAGCAGTACTTC. Translating gives CSGRGDASYEQYF.

This clonotype was observed a handful of times. J is TRBJ2-7 and V is TRBV10-3, with 11 positions matching TRBD1. This CDR3 is built from 15 residues. Trimming took 4 bases from V and 2 from J; bases not matched to a gene: 4. Per germline, CDR1 ENHRY and CDR2 SYGVKD. In nucleotides, the CDR3 is TGTGCCATCAGTGGACGGGGACAGGGGGCCTACGAGCAGTACTTC. This translates into CAISGRGQGAYEQYF.

This clonotype was recorded a few times. J is TRBJ2-5 and V is TRBV9; 12 nucleotides align to TRBD2. This CDR3 is built from 15 residues. Germline V gene sequence: CDR1 SGDLS, CDR2 YYNGEE. The V segment lost 3 bases and the J segment 5 bases; nucleotides outside the gene matches: 5. The CDR3 DNA reads as TGTGCCAGCAGCGCCCTAGCGGGAGGGGCGGAGACCCAGTACTTC. Protein: CASSALAGGAETQYF.

This clonotype has more than one count but fewer than ten. The junction shows a germline mismatch at one end, possibly a read error. This chain joins TRBV7-8 and TRBJ2-3, with D maybe TRBD1 (6 bases). CDR3 length: 16 residues. The germline CDR1 and CDR2 sequences are SGHVS and FQNEAQ. As DNA, the CDR3 is TGTGTCAGCAGCTTTCGGATTACAGGGCTCACAGATACGCAGTATTTT. It specifies CVSSFRITGLTDTQYF.